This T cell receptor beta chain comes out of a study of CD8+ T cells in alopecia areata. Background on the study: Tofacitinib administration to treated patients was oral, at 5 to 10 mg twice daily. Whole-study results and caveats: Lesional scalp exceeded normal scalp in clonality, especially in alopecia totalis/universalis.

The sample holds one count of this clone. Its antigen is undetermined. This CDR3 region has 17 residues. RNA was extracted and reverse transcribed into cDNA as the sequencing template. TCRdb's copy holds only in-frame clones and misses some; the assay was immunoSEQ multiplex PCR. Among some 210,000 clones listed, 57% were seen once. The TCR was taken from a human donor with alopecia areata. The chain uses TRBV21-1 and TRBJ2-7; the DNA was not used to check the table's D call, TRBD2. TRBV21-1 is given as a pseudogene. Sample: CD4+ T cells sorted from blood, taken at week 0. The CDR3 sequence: CASVEEQLAGSSYEQYF. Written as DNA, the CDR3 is TGTGCCAGCGTCGAGGAGCAACTAGCAGGGAGCTCCTACGAGCAGTACTTC.